This entry lists 5 T cell receptor beta chains sequenced from one sample in a study of blood T cell repertoires in COVID-19. The data were produced by immunoSEQ multiplex PCR, yet TCRdb's version contains in-frame clones alone and is incomplete. This repertoire shows 200,000 to 250,000 clones, around 80% found once; its top ten account for just under 20%. The specimen was peripheral blood. The origin of the receptors is a man aged 25 to 45 with active or convalescent COVID-19.

This sequence joins TRBV6-5 and TRBJ2-7; a possible D gene is TRBD1 (6 bases). Looked up from germline, CDR1 is MNHEY and CDR2 is SVGAGI. CDR3 length equals 16 residues. The V and J ends lost 4 bases and 1 base respectively, with 17 bases between them. CDR3 DNA sequence: TGTGCCAGCAGTTCCTTGCCGGCAGGGGAATCCTACGAGCAGTACTTC. This translates into CASSSLPAGESYEQYF.

The chain couples TRBV5-4 to TRBJ1-2; TRBD1 aligns across 7 bases. The germline CDR1 and CDR2 sequences are SGHNT and YYREEE (reference sequence). V trimming: 2 bases; J trimming: 4 bases; junction bases outside the gene matches: 14. This CDR3 is built from 17 residues. The CDR3 nucleotides are TGTGCCAGCAGCTTTCCTTCCTCTCCGACAGGGTCCTATGGCTACACCTTC. It specifies CASSFPSSPTGSYGYTF.

The V gene is TRBV4-3, the J gene TRBJ1-3; D unclear. The CDR3 runs 17 residues. Germline V gives CDR1 LGHNA, CDR2 YSLEER. V was pared by 1 base and J by 0 bases, with 13 bases between. The CDR3 here is CASSQVWGGSSGNTIYF. The DNA of the CDR3 is TGCGCCAGCAGCCAAGTTTGGGGAGGAAGCTCTGGAAACACCATATATTTT.

This chain's CDR3 is CASAPVRGGYGYTF. The CDR3 DNA follows: TGTGCCAGCGCCCCAGTAAGGGGGGGCTATGGCTACACCTTC. The V gene is TRBV27, the J gene TRBJ1-2, with D possibly being TRBD1 (6 bases). This CDR3 region has 14 residues. Trimming took 8 bases from V and 4 from J, leaving 17 bases between them. Germline V CDR1 and CDR2: MNHEY, SMNVEV (reference sequence).

There are a few counts of this clone. This rearrangement joins TRBV28 to TRBJ2-1; 8 nucleotides align to TRBD2. The CDR3 is 14 residues long. V shed 6 bases and J 6 bases; nucleotides not matched to a gene: 7. CDR1 is MDHEN and CDR2 is SYDVKM in the germline V gene. The CDR3 here is CASRPGTRSNEQFF. CDR3 bases: TGTGCCAGCAGACCCGGGACTAGGAGCAATGAGCAGTTCTTC.